The source of this T cell receptor beta chain is a study of blood T cells in healthy people across ages. Peripheral blood samples of about 10 milliliters were drawn from each donor. Next came a second PCR, run for 7 to 11 cycles, which used a sample-barcoded 5' primer along with a J-beta primer mix. TCRdb itself ran the 5' RACE reads through MiXCR, one entry per CDR3 protein. The sample carries 450,000 to 700,000 distinct CDR3 sequences, 25% to 30% recorded once. This CDR3 comprises 17 residues. V shed 0 bases, J shed 13 bases, and the junction held 18 bases outside the gene matches. In germline, CDR1 is LGHNT, CDR2 FRNRAP.

Sequenced sample: blood. The sequence was obtained from a woman aged 70-85 years in good health. This chain connects TRBV12-5 to TRBJ2-1; TRBD1 agrees at 7 bases. The CDR3 protein is CASGLVNFGEPGGIQFF. As DNA, the CDR3 is TGTGCTAGTGGTTTGGTAAATTTCGGGGAACCAGGGGGAATACAGTTCTTC. The full variable domain, its missing parts supplied by reference TRBV12-5 and TRBJ2-1, is DARVTQTPRHKVTEMGQEVTMRCQPILGHNTVFWYRQTMMQGLELLAYFRNRAPLDDSGMPKDRFSAEMPDATLATLKIQPSEPRDSAVYFCASGLVNFGEPGGIQFFGPGTRLTVL.